This section outlines one T cell receptor (beta chain) sequence together with its context. Germline CDR1 reads LGHNA; CDR2 reads YNFKEQ. This CDR3 contains 14 residues. J was trimmed by 2 bases and V by 4 bases; bases with no gene match: 1. The table came from immunoSEQ multiplex PCR; TCRdb's copy has only in-frame clones and leaves some out. The sample consists of some 94,000 clones, over 85% of them appearing once. The data belong to a study of technical replicates of blood from a handful of donors. The sequence came from a human donor in good health. The chain recombines TRBV4-2 with TRBJ2-5, with 10 bases matching TRBD2. Sequencing was carried out using T cells isolated from PBMCs. CDR3 bases: TGTGCCAGCAGCCGGACTAGCGGACAAGAGACCCAGTACTTC. Amino acid sequence: CASSRTSGQETQYF.